These T cell receptor beta chains were read from a single sample in a study of regulatory T cells in long-lasting Graves disease. TCRdb re-analysed the multiplex PCR reads in MiXCR, keeping a single row per CDR3 protein. This table holds roughly 530,000 distinct CDR3 sequences, about 16% found once. This same sample was also taken into another study, of T cells in Graves' hyperthyroidism and ophthalmopathy.

The material was peripheral blood mononuclear cells (PBMCs), obtained at new diagnosis, from a patient treated with antithyroid drugs. The source of these receptors is a woman aged 35-65 years with Graves disease. CDR3s include the opening cysteine and the closing phenylalanine or tryptophan. A D gene is named only where the DNA matches it firmly. Some rows mark clone size as missing; the rest say once, few, many or name a class of expanded clone.

v_gene	abundance	d_gene	j_gene	CDR3nt	CDR3aa
TRBV9	many	TRBD1	TRBJ2-5	TGTGCCAGCAGCGCTCTGGCGGGACAGGCAAAGGAGACCCAGTACTTC	CASSALAGQAKETQYF
TRBV19	NA	TRBD1	TRBJ1-5	TGTGCCAGCCGACTAGGGGGCATTCAGCCCCAGCATTTT	CASRLGGIQPQHF
TRBV10-3	few	NA	TRBJ2-7	TGTGCCACGGGACAACTCTACGAGCAGTACTTC	CATGQLYEQYF
TRBV11-2	NA	NA	TRBJ1-1	TGTGCCAGCAGCGAACTGAGACGGACGAACACTGAAGCTTTCTTT	CASSELRRTNTEAFF
TRBV18	many	NA	TRBJ1-1	TGTGCCAGCTCATCAGCAGGGAACACTGAAGCTTTCTTT	CASSSAGNTEAFF
TRBV19	many	NA	TRBJ1-1	TGTGCCAGTAGTCCCTCCTGGGCGGGCACTGAAGCTTTCTTT	CASSPSWAGTEAFF
TRBV10-1	NA	TRBD2	TRBJ2-2	TGCGCCAGCGGCCATCTAGCGGGGGGCACCGGGGAGCTGTTTTTT	CASGHLAGGTGELFF
TRBV29-1	few	NA	TRBJ2-3	TGCAGCGTTGTCGGGGCCCTCACAGATACGCAGTATTTT	CSVVGALTDTQYF
TRBV5-1	NA	NA	TRBJ1-5	TGCGCCAGCAGCTTGACTCCTATAGGGTATGGAAATCAGCCCCAGCATTTT	CASSLTPIGYGNQPQHF
TRBV28	few	NA	TRBJ2-7	TGTGCCAGCAGGATGACGAGGGGAAGCTCCTACGAGCAGTACTTC	CASRMTRGSSYEQYF
TRBV9	few	NA	TRBJ1-4	TGTGCCAGCAGCGTAGGGCTACAGCAAAGGAATGAAAAACTGTTTTTT	CASSVGLQQRNEKLFF
TRBV12-3/TRBV12-4	many	NA	TRBJ2-1	TGTGCCAGCAGTTTCGTTAGCGGCAATGAGCAGTTCTTC	CASSFVSGNEQFF
TRBV12-3/TRBV12-4	few	TRBD1	TRBJ1-2	TGTGCCAGCAGTCCCCGACAGGGTATCAATGGCTACACCTTC	CASSPRQGINGYTF
TRBV28	many	NA	TRBJ2-5	TGTGCCAGCAGAACCACAGGGGAGGCCCAGTACTTC	CASRTTGEAQYF
TRBV10-3	many	NA	TRBJ1-2	TGTGCCATCAGTGACTTCGGGGAGTACAATGGCTACACCTTC	CAISDFGEYNGYTF
TRBV9	few	TRBD2	TRBJ2-3	TGTGCCAGCAGCGTACTAGCGGGGGGTCCCTATAGCACAGATACGCAGTATTTT	CASSVLAGGPYSTDTQYF
TRBV3-1	many	TRBD2	TRBJ2-7	TGTGCCAGCAGCCCCGGGACTAGCGGACCCTACGAGCAGTACTTC	CASSPGTSGPYEQYF
TRBV3-1	many	NA	TRBJ1-1	TGTGCCAGCAGCCAAGACTGGGGCATGAACACTGAAGCTTTCTTT	CASSQDWGMNTEAFF
TRBV12-3/TRBV12-4	many	NA	TRBJ2-1	TGTGCCAGCAGTTTACAGGGGTCAAGTCTCAATGAGCAGTTCTTC	CASSLQGSSLNEQFF
TRBV7-2	many	TRBD2	TRBJ2-3	TGTGCCAGCAGCTTATTCAGCGGGGCGTTAGATACGCAGTATTTT	CASSLFSGALDTQYF
TRBV19	few	NA	TRBJ1-5	TGTGCCAGTAGTCAGAGGGGTCCAGGGGCGATGAATCAGCCCCAGCATTTT	CASSQRGPGAMNQPQHF
TRBV7-2	NA	TRBD2	TRBJ2-2	TGTGCCAGCAGAAAGGCGTCCGGGGGGGCCCGGGAGCTGTTTTTT	CASRKASGGARELFF